This TCR beta chain derives from a study of shared clonotypes between healthy human individuals. Among the donors, all were Caucasian adults who lived in Nashville, Tennessee. General observations from the study: Sorted-subset sequencing was shown by rarefaction to be incomplete despite large depth. Naive CD4 clonotypes overlapped across a handful of donors at roughly 5.1%.

V shed 5 bases and J shed 0 bases, with 20 bases lying between them. This CDR3 comprises 18 residues. Germline V gene lookup returns CDR1 SEHNR and CDR2 FQNEAQ (reference sequence). TCRdb's table, derived via immunoSEQ multiplex PCR, lists solely in-frame clones and lacks some. The sample lists a few million clones, approximately 93% occurring once. About this clone itself: Its antigen is currently unknown.

The chain uses TRBV7-9 and TRBJ2-4; perhaps TRBD1 as D (6 bases). Material for sequencing was naive CD4+ T cells from PBMCs. Sample subset: CD45RA+ positively selected. This clonotype originated in a man between 18 and 35 years old in good health. Some clones in this sample may be carry-over from other donors' samples. The CDR3 reads CASSPGAEWSLAKNIQYF. DNA for the CDR3: TGTGCCAGCAGCCCAGGGGCGGAGTGGAGCCTAGCCAAAAACATTCAGTACTTC.